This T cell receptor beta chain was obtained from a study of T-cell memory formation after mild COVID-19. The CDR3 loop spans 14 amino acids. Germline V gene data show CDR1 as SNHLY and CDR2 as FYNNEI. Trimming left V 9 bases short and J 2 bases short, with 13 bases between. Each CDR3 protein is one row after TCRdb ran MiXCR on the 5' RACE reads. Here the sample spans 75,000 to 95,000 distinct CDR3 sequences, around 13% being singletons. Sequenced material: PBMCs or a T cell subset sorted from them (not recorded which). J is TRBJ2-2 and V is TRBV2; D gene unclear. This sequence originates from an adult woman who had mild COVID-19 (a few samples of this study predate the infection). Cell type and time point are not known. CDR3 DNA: TGTGCCAGAAGGGAAGGTTCAAACACCGGGGAGCTGTTTTTT. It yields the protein CARREGSNTGELFF. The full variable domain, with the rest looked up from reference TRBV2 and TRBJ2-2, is EPEVTQTPSHQVTQMGQEVILRCVPISNHLYFYWYRQILGQKVEFLVSFYNNEISEKSEIFDDQFSVERPDGSNFTLKIRSTKLEDSAMYFCARREGSNTGELFFGEGSRLTVL.